This entry lists 28 T cell receptor beta chains sequenced from one sample in a study of blood T cell repertoires in COVID-19. Assay used: immunoSEQ multiplex PCR; TCRdb lists only in-frame clones, some missing. The sample comprises approximately 60,000 clones, roughly four fifths of which are singletons, and more than 8% rests with the top ten. Material: peripheral blood. The receptors stem from a woman older than 75 with acute or convalescent COVID-19.

The V gene is TRBV6-5, the J gene TRBJ2-1, with 9 bases that match TRBD1. The CDR3 totals 14 residues. Germline CDR1 MNHEY, CDR2 SVGAGI. V was pared by 6 bases and J by 6 bases, with 6 bases of the junction left unmatched. The CDR3 sequence: CASRGTGHGNEQFF. In nucleotides, the CDR3 is TGTGCCAGCAGGGGGACAGGGCACGGCAATGAGCAGTTCTTC.

The V gene is TRBV14, the J gene TRBJ2-5, with D perhaps matching TRBD2 (5 bases). Germline V gives CDR1 SGHDN, CDR2 FVKESK. CDR3 length equals 14 residues. Trimming removed 5 bases at V and 5 bases at J, with 15 bases between. The CDR3 loop reads CASSSPRTGETQYF. In nucleotides, the CDR3 is TGTGCCAGCAGCTCCCCCCGGACTGGCGAGACCCAGTACTTC.

The J gene is TRBJ2-1, the V gene TRBV24-1; 7 bases map to TRBD1. After removal of 1 base from V and 9 bases from J, the junction contained 11 bases not matched to a gene. CDR3 length: 16 residues. The germline gives CDR1 KGHDR, CDR2 SFDVKD. DNA for the CDR3: TGTGCCACCAGTGATTTAAGAGGGGGCAGGGGGTTTGAGCAGTTCTTC. It encodes CATSDLRGGRGFEQFF.

The rearrangement uses TRBV28 and TRBJ2-2; TRBD2 agrees at 7 bases. The CDR3 contains 15 residues. Trimming cost V 6 bases and J 2 bases; bases outside gene matches: 6. CDR1 is MDHEN and CDR2 is SYDVKM in the germline V gene. CDR3 region: CASRRLAGNTGELFF. CDR3 coding DNA: TGTGCCAGCAGGCGACTAGCTGGTAACACCGGGGAGCTGTTTTTT.

The genes are TRBV18 and TRBJ1-5; TRBD1 might be the D (5 bases). The CDR3 spans 15 residues. Deletions cut 2 bases from V and 3 bases from J, with 11 bases between. Germline V CDR1 and CDR2: KGHSH, LQKENI. DNA of the CDR3: TGTGCCAGCTCACCATCCGGGGGTTCCAATCAGCCCCAGCATTTT. Translating gives CASSPSGGSNQPQHF.

The chain couples TRBV14 to TRBJ1-2; D call uncertain. The germline CDR1 and CDR2 sequences are SGHDN and FVKESK. V was cut by 0 bases and J by 4 bases, with 12 bases left in between. The CDR3 runs 15 residues. CDR3 in DNA: TGTGCCAGCAGCCAAGACCCACAGCGGCCCTATGGCTACACCTTC. Translation gives CASSQDPQRPYGYTF.

The chain links TRBV5-1 to TRBJ2-6; D is perhaps TRBD2 (5 bases). The V end was cut by 0 bases, the J end by 4 bases, with 11 bases between. Germline V lookup: CDR1 SGHRS, CDR2 YFSETQ. This CDR3 region has 16 residues. For the CDR3, the DNA is TGCGCCAGCAGCTTGGCCTCGGGAACCGGGGCCAACGTCCTGACTTTC. This sequence encodes CASSLASGTGANVLTF.

This sequence joins TRBV19 and TRBJ2-1; D remains ambiguous. The V gene's germline CDR1 is LNHDA and CDR2 SQIVND (reference sequence). The CDR3 length is 13 residues. Between the trimmed V and J ends, which lost 2 bases and 4 bases, there was a span of 6 bases. The CDR3, as DNA: TGTGCCAGTAGTATACCCCCGTACAATGAGCAGTTCTTC. Protein product: CASSIPPYNEQFF.

The chain combines TRBV9 with TRBJ1-2; D call uncertain. Germline-derived CDR1 and CDR2 are SGDLS and YYNGEE. Trimming removed 0 bases from V and 2 bases from J, with 11 bases in between. This CDR3 is built from 15 residues. The DNA of the CDR3 is TGTGCCAGCAGCGTAGAACAGACGCTGAACTATGGCTACACCTTC. This gives the protein CASSVEQTLNYGYTF.

V and J are TRBV6-2 or TRBV6-3 and TRBJ2-6; weak D call: TRBD2 (6 bases). This CDR3 spans 16 amino acids. From germline, CDR1 is MNHEY and CDR2 SVGEGT. Trimming pared 6 bases from V and 0 bases from J, leaving 12 bases between. Here the CDR3 DNA reads TGTGCCAGCAGCGTGGGACTCAGCTCTGGGGCCAACGTCCTGACTTTC. Amino acid sequence: CASSVGLSSGANVLTF.

J is TRBJ2-3 and V is TRBV28; 10 bases match TRBD2. From germline, CDR1 is MDHEN and CDR2 SYDVKM. Trimming took 5 bases from V and 1 from J; bases not matched to a gene: 0. The CDR3 extends over 14 amino acids. The CDR3 spells CASSTSGGTDTQYF. DNA for the CDR3: TGTGCCAGCAGTACTAGCGGGGGCACAGATACGCAGTATTTT.

The rearrangement joins TRBV7-3 to TRBJ2-2; D is unresolved. This CDR3 is built from 13 residues. Per germline, CDR1 SGHTA and CDR2 FQGTGA. Trimming took off 2 bases at V and 4 bases at J, with 5 bases between the two ends. This CDR3 is CASSLHSTGELFF. In DNA, the CDR3 is TGTGCCAGCAGCTTACATTCCACCGGGGAGCTGTTTTTT.

The chain carries TRBV19 and TRBJ1-4, with a weak D call TRBD1 (5 bases). The V and J ends lost 10 bases and 3 bases respectively, with 12 bases between them. This CDR3 is built from 13 residues. Germline-derived CDR1 and CDR2 are LNHDA and SQIVND (reference sequence). The CDR3, as DNA: TGTGCCAAAGCAGGGAGGTCTAATGAAAAACTGTTTTTT. The encoded protein is CAKAGRSNEKLFF.

The rearrangement joins TRBV5-1 to TRBJ1-2; 8 bases are shared with TRBD1. Germline CDR1 is SGHRS and CDR2 is YFSETQ. V dropped 4 bases and J dropped 5; count of bases not matched to a gene: 7. CDR3 length equals 14 residues. As DNA, the CDR3 is TGCGCCAGCAGCCAGGACAGGGCGGGTTATGGCTACACCTTC. Amino acids: CASSQDRAGYGYTF.

V and J are TRBV19 and TRBJ1-1; perhaps TRBD1 as D (6 bases). Germline assignment: CDR1 LNHDA and CDR2 SQIVND (reference sequence). V lost 5 bases and J 0 bases, leaving 7 bases between the germline ends. This CDR3 contains 13 residues. The CDR3 bases are TGTGCCAGTAGTCGGACAGTGAACACTGAAGCTTTCTTT. Translation gives CASSRTVNTEAFF.

This chain joins TRBV28 and TRBJ1-2; 9 positions agree with TRBD1. With V trimmed by 6 bases and J by 7 bases, 6 bases remained unmatched. This CDR3 region has 13 residues. The germline CDR1 and CDR2 sequences are MDHEN and SYDVKM. CDR3 bases: TGTGCCAGCAGCCCAACAGGGGGCGGTGGCTACACCTTC. It codes for CASSPTGGGGYTF.

This chain uses TRBV7-9 with TRBJ1-6, with D hard to call. V shed 2 bases and J shed 11 bases, with 7 bases lying between them. In germline, CDR1 is SEHNR, CDR2 FQNEAQ (reference sequence). There are 12 residues in the CDR3. The CDR3 sequence: CASSLQTTPLHF. The CDR3 DNA sequence: TGTGCCAGCAGCTTACAAACAACACCCCTCCACTTT.

The V and J genes are TRBV7-3 and TRBJ2-3; D perhaps matches TRBD2 (6 bases). CDR1 and CDR2 from the germline V gene are SGHTA and FQGTGA. With 0 bases removed from V and 3 bases from J, the gap between germline ends came to 16 bases. The CDR3 runs to 17 residues. CDR3 protein: CASSLTGSGGGTDTQYF. The DNA of the CDR3 is TGTGCCAGCAGCTTAACCGGTAGCGGAGGAGGGACAGATACGCAGTATTTT. Looking up the rest from reference TRBV7-3 and TRBJ2-3 gives the full variable domain: GAGVSQTPSNKVTEKGKYVELRCDPISGHTALYWYRQSLGQGPEFLIYFQGTGAADDSGLPNDRFFAVRPEGSVSTLKIQRTERGDSAVYLCASSLTGSGGGTDTQYFGPGTRLTVL.

This clone was counted between two and nine times. J is TRBJ2-5 and V is TRBV5-1; TRBD2 might be the D (6 bases). The germline V gene encodes CDR1 SGHRS and CDR2 YFSETQ. The CDR3 runs 14 residues. V was pared by 4 bases and J by 5 bases, with 15 bases between. The CDR3 spells CASSLTSGVETQYF. The DNA for the CDR3 is TGCGCCAGCAGCCTAACGTCGGGGGTGGAGACCCAGTACTTC.

V and J are TRBV20-1 and TRBJ2-7, with D perhaps matching TRBD2 (5 bases). Trimming removed 3 bases from V and 3 bases from J, with 12 bases in between. Germline CDR1 is DFQATT and CDR2 is SNEGSKA (reference sequence). The length of the CDR3 is 13 residues. The CDR3 bases are TGCAGTGCTAGTAGTAGCGTGGTCTACGAGCAGTACTTC. This sequence encodes CSASSSVVYEQYF.

The chain uses TRBV2 and TRBJ1-1; 9 bases are a match to TRBD1. This CDR3 is built from 17 residues. V lost 4 bases, J lost 0 bases, and 9 bases stayed unmatched. CDR1 SNHLY and CDR2 FYNNEI come from the germline V gene. The CDR3 loop is CASSAPRTGVMNTEAFF. CDR3 sequence (DNA): TGTGCCAGCAGTGCTCCCCGGACAGGGGTAATGAACACTGAAGCTTTCTTT.

This chain joins TRBV29-1 and TRBJ1-2; a possible D gene is TRBD1 (5 bases). There are 12 residues in the CDR3. From germline, CDR1 is SQVTM and CDR2 ANQGSEA. Trimming removed 7 bases from V and 7 bases from J, with 16 bases in between. CDR3 residues: CSARGREGGYTF. The CDR3 DNA sequence: TGCAGCGCGAGGGGCAGGGAGGGTGGCTACACCTTC.

The chain combines TRBV3-1 (or the pseudogene TRBV3-2) with TRBJ2-3, with 11 positions matching TRBD2. Germline V CDR1 and CDR2: LGHDT, YNNKEL (reference sequence). The CDR3 loop spans 16 amino acids. V dropped 5 bases and J dropped 1; count of bases not matched to a gene: 5. The CDR3: CASSAPGLAGTDTQYF. For the CDR3, the DNA is TGTGCCAGCAGCGCGCCGGGACTAGCGGGCACAGATACGCAGTATTTT.

The chain couples TRBV27 to TRBJ1-2; D is uncertain. The CDR3 sequence is 14 residues long. Germline values: CDR1 MNHEY, CDR2 SMNVEV (reference sequence). V lost 4 bases, J lost 4 bases, and 13 bases lay in between. The CDR3 nucleotides are TGTGCCAGCAGTTCCTTCTCCTCCTCCTATGGCTACACCTTC. This sequence encodes CASSSFSSSYGYTF.

The chain recombines TRBV19 with TRBJ2-1; D not resolved. CDR3 size: 14 residues. The V gene's germline CDR1 is LNHDA and CDR2 SQIVND (reference sequence). V was shortened by 6 bases and J by 6 bases, with 15 bases between the two germline ends. CDR3 DNA: TGTGCCAGTAGGGCCCTAGTAGTGGGCAATGAGCAGTTCTTC. Protein sequence: CASRALVVGNEQFF.

The gene calls are TRBV3-1 (or the pseudogene TRBV3-2) and TRBJ2-1; TRBD2 agrees at 10 bases. Germline values: CDR1 LGHDT, CDR2 YNNKEL (reference sequence). This CDR3 has 16 residues. Losses at the gene ends were 0 bases for V and 8 bases for J; bases not matched to a gene: 7. The CDR3 DNA sequence: TGTGCCAGCAGCCAAGATTTCACTAGCGGGGTCTATGAGCAGTTCTTC. This codes for CASSQDFTSGVYEQFF.

The chain recombines TRBV9 with TRBJ1-2; TRBD1 matches 7 bases. CDR1 and CDR2 (germline): SGDLS, YYNGEE. CDR3 length: 14 residues. The J segment lost 2 bases and the V segment lost 3 bases, leaving 4 bases of the junction unmatched. CDR3 nucleotide sequence: TGTGCCAGCAGCGCCCCGGGACAGAACTATGGCTACACCTTC. Its translation: CASSAPGQNYGYTF.

This clone came up once. V usage is TRBV6-5 and J usage is TRBJ1-2; 8 positions agree with TRBD1. V lost 0 bases to trimming and J lost 7 bases; unmatched junction nucleotides: 7. CDR3 length: 15 residues. Germline loops: CDR1 MNHEY, CDR2 SVGAGI. The CDR3 DNA sequence: TGTGCCAGCAGTTACTCTGCGACAGGGGTGGGTGGCTACACCTTC. Its translation is CASSYSATGVGGYTF.